Shown below are 14 T cell receptor beta chains from a single sample sequenced in a study of T cell changes during pregnancy in multiple sclerosis (dated by TCRdb to 2018 to 2020). Library method: the immunoSEQ multiplex PCR assay. TCRdb holds this immuneACCESS table with in-frame rearrangements only. Some clones are missing; in checked studies, unresolved V genes explain under half, and the rest has no known cause. Here the sample has some 60,000 clones; approximately 91% occur a single time. Approximately 1.3% of the sample is in the top ten clones. Sequences were derived from peripheral blood, sampled in the second trimester of pregnancy. The receptors shown here come from a female donor with multiple sclerosis, enrolled in a pregnancy study.

This chain links TRBV7-9 with TRBJ2-2; a possible D gene is TRBD1 (6 bases). From germline, CDR1 is SEHNR and CDR2 FQNEAQ (reference sequence). The CDR3 totals 16 residues. Trimming shortened V by 2 bases and J by 4 bases, and 14 bases separated the two germline ends. In DNA, the CDR3 is TGTGCCAGCAGCTTACCCCCCGGACAGATCACCGGGGAGCTGTTTTTT. The encoded protein is CASSLPPGQITGELFF.

The rearrangement links TRBV4-3 to TRBJ2-7, with 9 bases that match TRBD1. Germline loops: CDR1 LGHNA, CDR2 YSLEER. CDR3 length: 14 residues. Germline trimming cut 4 bases from V and 3 bases from J; bases unmatched to any gene: 4. CDR3 sequence (DNA): TGCGCCAGCAGCCGGGACAGGGTGGGCTACGAGCAGTACTTC. As protein: CASSRDRVGYEQYF.

The chain employs TRBV6-6 and TRBJ2-5; D perhaps matches TRBD1 (6 bases). Germline assignment: CDR1 MNHNY and CDR2 SVGAGI (reference sequence). The CDR3 runs to 15 residues. Deletions cut 2 bases from V and 3 bases from J, with 13 bases between. CDR3 region: CASSYPPGTKETQYF. DNA for the CDR3: TGTGCCAGCAGTTACCCGCCCGGGACAAAAGAGACCCAGTACTTC.

As regards this clone: Compared with germline, one end of the junction differs, possibly owing to a read error. The V gene is TRBV19, the J gene TRBJ1-1; D unclear. This CDR3 comprises 15 residues. The germline V gene encodes CDR1 LNHDA and CDR2 SQIVND (reference sequence). The CDR3 reads CASRIAGSLNTEAFF. CDR3 in DNA: TGTGCCAGTAGAATAGCGGGGTCTCTGAACACTGAAGCTTTCTTT. Full variable domain (missing parts from reference TRBV19 and TRBJ1-1): DGGITQSPKYLFRKEGQNVTLSCEQNLNHDAMYWYRQDPGQGLRLIYYSQIVNDFQKGDIAEGYSVSREKKESFPLTVTSAQKNPTAFYLCASRIAGSLNTEAFFGQGTRLTVV.

DNA of the CDR3: TGTGCCTGGAGTGTACGGGGGTTCAACTATGGCTACACCTTC. It codes for CAWSVRGFNYGYTF. The chain uses TRBV30 and TRBJ1-2; a possible D gene is TRBD1 (5 bases). CDR1 is GTSNPN, CDR2 SVGIG, per germline (reference sequence). The CDR3 is 14 amino acids. V lost 0 bases and J lost 2, with 10 bases in between.

This chain uses TRBV5-1 with TRBJ2-2; D is ambiguous. This CDR3 has 14 amino acids. Germline loops: CDR1 SGHRS, CDR2 YFSETQ. V dropped 1 base and J dropped 3 bases, with 7 bases sitting between them. As DNA, the CDR3 is TGCGCCAGCAGCTTGACTACATACACCGGGGAGCTGTTTTTT. This encodes CASSLTTYTGELFF.

V usage is TRBV4-1 and J usage is TRBJ1-5; D is unresolved. This CDR3 has 14 amino acids. CDR1 is MGHRA and CDR2 is YSYEKL in the germline V gene. Deletions cut 0 bases from V and 4 bases from J, with 7 bases between. CDR3: CASSQDIYNQPQHF. CDR3 in DNA: TGCGCCAGCAGCCAAGATATCTATAATCAGCCCCAGCATTTT.

The rearrangement uses TRBV6-6 and TRBJ1-6, with 7 positions matching TRBD1. V lost 6 bases and J lost 5; bases outside the gene matches: 10. The V gene's germline CDR1 is MNHNY and CDR2 SVGAGI (reference sequence). The CDR3 runs to 16 residues. The CDR3 loop is CASRLLQGTDNSPLHF. As DNA, the CDR3 is TGTGCCAGCAGACTCCTGCAGGGGACAGATAATTCACCCCTCCACTTT.

The genes are TRBV4-3 and TRBJ2-7; maybe TRBD1 (6 bases). V gave up 1 base and J gave up 4 bases, with 11 bases separating them. In germline, CDR1 is LGHNA, CDR2 YSLEER. The CDR3 totals 14 residues. CDR3 nucleotides: TGCGCCAGCAGCCAAGGTGGGGGCGCGTACGAGCAGTACTTC. It specifies CASSQGGGAYEQYF.

The chain joins TRBV6-1 to TRBJ2-1; D is unclear. The CDR3 consists of 15 residues. Germline-derived CDR1 and CDR2 are MNHNS and SASEGT. Trimming shortened V by 1 base and J by 0 bases, and 7 bases separated the two germline ends. CDR3 DNA: TGTGCCAGCAGTGAAGTCGCAGGCTCCTACAATGAGCAGTTCTTC. It encodes CASSEVAGSYNEQFF.

This chain connects TRBV5-1 to TRBJ2-7; 8 bases map to TRBD2. There are 15 residues in the CDR3. Germline CDR1 SGHRS, CDR2 YFSETQ. V shed 4 bases and J 0 bases; nucleotides not matched to a gene: 6. DNA of the CDR3: TGCGCCAGCAGCCAGTCGGGGGGGCGCTCCTACGAGCAGTACTTC. The encoded protein is CASSQSGGRSYEQYF.

J is TRBJ1-1 and V is TRBV11-2; D gene uncertain. The CDR3 consists of 13 residues. Per germline, CDR1 SGHAT and CDR2 FQNNGV. Trimming removed 3 bases from V and 1 base from J, with 6 bases in between. The DNA of the CDR3 is TGTGCCAGCAGCTTTGCGGGGAACACTGAAGCTTTCTTT. Its translation is CASSFAGNTEAFF.

The chain combines TRBV28 with TRBJ2-1; 9 nucleotides agree with TRBD2. The CDR3 contains 16 residues. J was trimmed by 3 bases and V by 6 bases; bases with no gene match: 9. Per germline, CDR1 MDHEN and CDR2 SYDVKM. The CDR3 DNA is TGTGCCAGCAGGTACTACGCGGGGGGGGGCTACAATGAGCAGTTCTTC. It translates to CASRYYAGGGYNEQFF.

The J gene is TRBJ1-2, the V gene TRBV29-1, with D perhaps TRBD1 (5 bases). From germline, CDR1 is SQVTM and CDR2 ANQGSEA. Trimming cost V 3 bases and J 8 bases, with 13 bases left between them. The CDR3 length is 12 residues. The CDR3 loop is CSVEGQGIGYTF. In DNA, the CDR3 is TGCAGCGTTGAGGGTCAGGGTATAGGCTACACCTTC.